Listed below are T cell receptor beta chains from one sample, sequenced in a study of blood T cell repertoires in COVID-19. Here immunoSEQ multiplex PCR was the method, and the copy in TCRdb shows in-frame clones only, minus some. The sample lists about 150,000 clones, 80% to 90% occurring once. Sequenced input: peripheral blood. The receptors here all came from a woman aged 55-69 years with COVID-19, enrolled during active disease. CDR3s include the opening cysteine and the closing phenylalanine or tryptophan. The D gene is left open where the match is weak. Expanded clones get a size class; other rows say once, few or many, or leave the size out.

d_call: TRBD2; v_call: TRBV7-3; clone_size: few; j_call: TRBJ2-7; cdr3_aa: CASSLEASGVGEQYF; cdr3_nt: TGTGCCAGCAGCTTAGAGGCTAGCGGTGTTGGCGAGCAGTACTTC
d_call: .; v_call: TRBV11-3; clone_size: .; j_call: TRBJ2-3; cdr3_aa: CASSGGSTDTQYF; cdr3_nt: TGTGCCAGCAGTGGAGGAAGCACAGATACGCAGTATTTT
d_call: .; v_call: TRBV3-1/TRBV3-2; clone_size: .; j_call: TRBJ1-2; cdr3_aa: CASSQRDKGYGYTF; cdr3_nt: TGTGCCAGCAGCCAACGTGATAAGGGGTATGGCTACACCTTC
d_call: .; v_call: TRBV11-2; clone_size: .; j_call: TRBJ2-3; cdr3_aa: CASSLVSSAAGPPTDTQYF; cdr3_nt: TGTGCCAGCAGCTTAGTTTCTTCTGCGGCGGGGCCGCCTACAGATACGCAGTATTTT
d_call: TRBD1; v_call: TRBV5-1; clone_size: .; j_call: TRBJ2-7; cdr3_aa: CASSPGQGYHEQYF; cdr3_nt: TGCGCCAGCAGCCCGGGACAGGGTTATCACGAGCAGTACTTC
d_call: .; v_call: TRBV24-1; clone_size: once; j_call: TRBJ1-2; cdr3_aa: CATSDSDRANYGYTF; cdr3_nt: TGTGCCACCAGTGATTCCGACAGAGCTAACTATGGCTACACCTTC
d_call: TRBD1; v_call: TRBV2; clone_size: .; j_call: TRBJ2-1; cdr3_aa: CASVMTGGTYNEQFF; cdr3_nt: TGTGCCAGCGTAATGACAGGGGGTACCTACAATGAGCAGTTCTTC
d_call: .; v_call: TRBV5-6; clone_size: .; j_call: TRBJ2-5; cdr3_aa: CASSTLVGGLAEETQYF; cdr3_nt: TGTGCCAGCTCTACTCTTGTTGGGGGCCTTGCCGAAGAGACCCAGTACTTC
d_call: .; v_call: TRBV12-3/TRBV12-4; clone_size: few; j_call: TRBJ1-1; cdr3_aa: CASSLRGTEAFF; cdr3_nt: TGTGCCAGCAGTTTAAGGGGTACTGAAGCTTTCTTT
d_call: .; v_call: TRBV6-5; clone_size: .; j_call: TRBJ1-1; cdr3_aa: CASSYHPPGRGTEAFF; cdr3_nt: TGTGCCAGCAGTTATCACCCCCCGGGTAGGGGGACTGAAGCTTTCTTT
d_call: .; v_call: TRBV4-1; clone_size: .; j_call: TRBJ2-3; cdr3_aa: CASSHLDPPDTQYF; cdr3_nt: TGCGCCAGCAGCCACCTAGATCCCCCAGATACGCAGTATTTT
d_call: TRBD2; v_call: TRBV20-1; clone_size: once; j_call: TRBJ2-7; cdr3_aa: CSASILAGVNYEQYF; cdr3_nt: TGCAGTGCTAGTATTCTAGCGGGGGTTAACTACGAGCAGTACTTC
d_call: .; v_call: TRBV12-3/TRBV12-4; clone_size: .; j_call: TRBJ1-5; cdr3_aa: CASTPGQGQPQHF; cdr3_nt: TGTGCCAGCACCCCGGGACAAGGTCAGCCCCAGCATTTT
d_call: TRBD1; v_call: TRBV5-1; clone_size: .; j_call: TRBJ1-1; cdr3_aa: CASSYRTGPNTEAFF; cdr3_nt: TGCGCCAGCAGCTACAGGACAGGGCCGAACACTGAAGCTTTCTTT
d_call: TRBD1; v_call: TRBV6-2/TRBV6-3; clone_size: .; j_call: TRBJ2-7; cdr3_aa: CASSYGQGLYEQYF; cdr3_nt: TGTGCCAGCAGTTACGGACAGGGGCTGTACGAGCAGTACTTC
d_call: TRBD1; v_call: TRBV6-5; clone_size: .; j_call: TRBJ1-2; cdr3_aa: CASKQGALLRGYTF; cdr3_nt: TGTGCCAGCAAACAGGGGGCCCTGCTCCGAGGCTACACCTTC
d_call: TRBD1; v_call: TRBV7-3; clone_size: once; j_call: TRBJ2-7; cdr3_aa: CASSDGQGSYEQYF; cdr3_nt: TGTGCCAGCAGCGACGGACAGGGTTCCTACGAGCAGTACTTC
d_call: .; v_call: TRBV7-9; clone_size: .; j_call: TRBJ2-5; cdr3_aa: CASSLGAGGQETQYF; cdr3_nt: TGTGCCAGCAGCTTAGGTGCCGGCGGGCAAGAGACCCAGTACTTC
d_call: .; v_call: TRBV3-1/TRBV3-2; clone_size: few; j_call: TRBJ2-7; cdr3_aa: CASSQGRGIQYF; cdr3_nt: TGTGCCAGCAGCCAAGGACGCGGGATTCAGTACTTC
d_call: TRBD2; v_call: TRBV7-3; clone_size: .; j_call: TRBJ2-7; cdr3_aa: CASSSLAGSSYEQYF; cdr3_nt: TGTGCCAGCAGCTCACTAGCGGGAAGCTCCTACGAGCAGTACTTC
d_call: .; v_call: TRBV19; clone_size: .; j_call: TRBJ2-1; cdr3_aa: CASTTRTDEQFF; cdr3_nt: TGTGCCAGTACCACTCGGACTGATGAGCAGTTCTTC
d_call: .; v_call: TRBV9; clone_size: .; j_call: TRBJ1-3; cdr3_aa: CASSLGRGQNSGNTIYF; cdr3_nt: TGTGCCAGCAGCCTGGGTCGCGGACAGAACTCTGGAAACACCATATATTTT
d_call: TRBD1; v_call: TRBV4-2; clone_size: .; j_call: TRBJ1-1; cdr3_aa: CASSQNRGHTEAFF; cdr3_nt: TGTGCCAGCAGCCAGAACAGGGGGCACACTGAAGCTTTCTTT
d_call: .; v_call: TRBV5-1; clone_size: .; j_call: TRBJ2-7; cdr3_aa: CASMEGLSSYEQYF; cdr3_nt: TGCGCCAGCATGGAGGGGCTGAGCTCCTACGAGCAGTACTTC
d_call: .; v_call: TRBV28; clone_size: .; j_call: TRBJ1-2; cdr3_aa: CASSLGSRNYGYTF; cdr3_nt: TGTGCCAGCAGTTTAGGGTCGAGGAACTATGGCTACACCTTC
d_call: .; v_call: TRBV3-1/TRBV3-2; clone_size: .; j_call: TRBJ1-2; cdr3_aa: CASSQGGSRGYTF; cdr3_nt: TGTGCCAGCAGCCAAGGGGGCAGCCGTGGCTACACCTTC
d_call: .; v_call: TRBV5-1; clone_size: .; j_call: TRBJ2-3; cdr3_aa: CASSLGQSTDTQYF; cdr3_nt: TGCGCCAGCAGCTTGGGACAGAGCACAGATACGCAGTATTTT
d_call: TRBD1; v_call: TRBV7-3; clone_size: .; j_call: TRBJ1-2; cdr3_aa: CASSLAPGGGNGYTF; cdr3_nt: TGTGCCAGCAGCCTTGCCCCAGGGGGCGGTAATGGCTACACCTTC
d_call: TRBD1; v_call: TRBV2; clone_size: .; j_call: TRBJ2-3; cdr3_aa: CASGHRGHTDTQYF; cdr3_nt: TGTGCCAGCGGTCACAGGGGACACACAGATACGCAGTATTTT
d_call: TRBD1; v_call: TRBV3-1/TRBV3-2; clone_size: .; j_call: TRBJ1-2; cdr3_aa: CASSQPTGDYGYTF; cdr3_nt: TGTGCCAGCAGCCAGCCGACAGGGGACTATGGCTACACCTTC
d_call: .; v_call: TRBV2; clone_size: few; j_call: TRBJ1-3; cdr3_aa: CASSVPADYSGNTIYF; cdr3_nt: TGTGCCAGCAGTGTACCGGCCGACTACTCTGGAAACACCATATATTTT
d_call: .; v_call: TRBV10-3; clone_size: .; j_call: TRBJ2-3; cdr3_aa: CAIGGAGDTQYF; cdr3_nt: TGTGCCATCGGGGGGGCTGGAGATACGCAGTATTTT
d_call: TRBD1; v_call: TRBV7-3; clone_size: .; j_call: TRBJ2-2; cdr3_aa: CASSSDGDSTGELFF; cdr3_nt: TGTGCCAGCAGCTCGGACGGGGACAGCACCGGGGAGCTGTTTTTT
d_call: .; v_call: TRBV6-5; clone_size: .; j_call: TRBJ1-2; cdr3_aa: CASSLNRQGFSGYTF; cdr3_nt: TGTGCCAGCAGTCTAAATCGTCAGGGGTTCAGTGGCTACACCTTC
d_call: .; v_call: TRBV4-1; clone_size: .; j_call: TRBJ2-7; cdr3_aa: CASSPLGLEYEQYF; cdr3_nt: TGCGCCAGCAGCCCGCTAGGACTGGAGTACGAGCAGTACTTC
d_call: .; v_call: TRBV5-4; clone_size: .; j_call: TRBJ2-5; cdr3_aa: CASSQASRETQYF; cdr3_nt: TGTGCCAGCAGCCAAGCCTCCCGGGAGACCCAGTACTTC
d_call: TRBD2; v_call: TRBV11-3; clone_size: .; j_call: TRBJ2-3; cdr3_aa: CASSSSGLHWDTQYF; cdr3_nt: TGTGCCAGCAGCTCCTCGGGACTACACTGGGATACGCAGTATTTT
d_call: .; v_call: TRBV4-1; clone_size: .; j_call: TRBJ2-7; cdr3_aa: CASSQDPSGWPSYEQYF; cdr3_nt: TGCGCCAGCAGCCAAGATCCGTCAGGGTGGCCTTCCTACGAGCAGTACTTC
d_call: TRBD1; v_call: TRBV11-2; clone_size: .; j_call: TRBJ1-2; cdr3_aa: CASSLGTGDYGYTF; cdr3_nt: TGTGCCAGCAGCTTGGGGACAGGGGACTATGGCTACACCTTC
d_call: .; v_call: TRBV2; clone_size: .; j_call: TRBJ1-3; cdr3_aa: CASTLSFFGSGNTIYF; cdr3_nt: TGTGCCAGCACGTTGAGTTTCTTCGGGTCTGGAAACACCATATATTTT
d_call: TRBD1; v_call: TRBV11-1; clone_size: .; j_call: TRBJ2-5; cdr3_aa: CASSPPDRVETQYF; cdr3_nt: TGTGCCAGCAGCCCCCCGGACAGGGTAGAGACCCAGTACTTC
d_call: .; v_call: TRBV9; clone_size: .; j_call: TRBJ1-5; cdr3_aa: CASSVAGGNQPQHF; cdr3_nt: TGTGCCAGCAGCGTAGCGGGAGGCAATCAGCCCCAGCATTTT
d_call: TRBD2; v_call: TRBV30; clone_size: .; j_call: TRBJ2-7; cdr3_aa: CAWSAVAGGPYEQYF; cdr3_nt: TGTGCCTGGAGTGCAGTGGCGGGGGGGCCTTACGAGCAGTACTTC
d_call: TRBD2; v_call: TRBV11-3; clone_size: .; j_call: TRBJ2-1; cdr3_aa: CASSQGLAGYNEQFF; cdr3_nt: TGTGCCAGCAGCCAAGGACTAGCGGGGTACAATGAGCAGTTCTTC
d_call: .; v_call: TRBV7-7; clone_size: once; j_call: TRBJ2-2; cdr3_aa: CASSLSTGELFF; cdr3_nt: TGTGCCAGCAGCTTGAGCACCGGGGAGCTGTTTTTT
d_call: .; v_call: TRBV7-8; clone_size: .; j_call: TRBJ1-2; cdr3_aa: CASSFRGSGLPYGYTF; cdr3_nt: TGTGCCAGCAGCTTTAGGGGGTCTGGGCTGCCCTATGGCTACACCTTC
d_call: .; v_call: TRBV28; clone_size: .; j_call: TRBJ1-5; cdr3_aa: CASSFGQNSNQPQHF; cdr3_nt: TGTGCCAGCAGTTTCGGACAGAATAGCAATCAGCCCCAGCATTTT
d_call: TRBD1; v_call: TRBV2; clone_size: once; j_call: TRBJ1-2; cdr3_aa: CASSVQGENYGYTF; cdr3_nt: TGTGCCAGCAGTGTGCAGGGGGAGAACTATGGCTACACCTTC
d_call: .; v_call: TRBV3-1/TRBV3-2; clone_size: .; j_call: TRBJ1-2; cdr3_aa: CASSPPRTGRVRANYGYTF; cdr3_nt: TGTGCCAGCAGCCCCCCACGCACAGGAAGGGTGAGAGCGAACTATGGCTACACCTTC
d_call: .; v_call: TRBV6-1; clone_size: .; j_call: TRBJ1-6; cdr3_aa: CASSDSEESPLHF; cdr3_nt: TGTGCCAGCAGTGACAGCGAGGAGTCACCCCTCCACTTT
d_call: .; v_call: TRBV7-9; clone_size: .; j_call: TRBJ2-2; cdr3_aa: CASSLFMNTGELFF; cdr3_nt: TGTGCCAGCAGCCTATTCATGAACACCGGGGAGCTGTTTTTT
d_call: .; v_call: TRBV7-9; clone_size: once; j_call: TRBJ1-1; cdr3_aa: CASSLVSLASTEAFF; cdr3_nt: TGTGCCAGCAGCTTAGTTTCTTTAGCGAGCACTGAAGCTTTCTTT
d_call: .; v_call: TRBV4-1; clone_size: .; j_call: TRBJ2-3; cdr3_aa: CASSQDRGAGRGITDTQYF; cdr3_nt: TGCGCCAGCAGCCAAGATCGGGGCGCCGGGCGGGGTATCACAGATACGCAGTATTTT
d_call: TRBD1; v_call: TRBV6-1; clone_size: .; j_call: TRBJ1-1; cdr3_aa: CASSESGQGGATEAFF; cdr3_nt: TGTGCCAGCAGTGAGTCGGGACAGGGTGGAGCCACTGAAGCTTTCTTT